These 17 T cell receptor beta chains came from one sample sequenced in a study of blood T cells in healthy people across ages. PCR was performed a second time for 7 to 11 cycles using a sample-barcoded 5' primer and a J-beta primer mix. MiXCR was run by TCRdb on the 5' RACE reads, yielding one entry per CDR3 protein. The sample gives 800,000 to 950,000 distinct CDR3 sequences, 35% to 40% of which show up once; 10% to 15% is in the top ten. The sample comprised blood. These receptors all stem from a man aged 18-30 years in good health.

This clonotype was counted once. This may be a read error, as it is one base from a much larger clone. The chain uses TRBV6-5 and TRBJ1-2; 9 bases are a match to TRBD1. The J segment lost 4 bases and the V segment lost 6 bases, leaving 6 bases of the junction unmatched. Per the germline V gene, CDR1 is MNHEY and CDR2 is SVGAGI. This CDR3 is built from 14 residues. DNA for the CDR3: TGTGCCAGCAGCTCCGGGACAGGGACCTATGGCTACACCTTC. Its translation is CASSSGTGTYGYTF.

This clonotype was seen only a few times. This sequence joins TRBV4-1 and TRBJ2-7; the D call may be TRBD1 or TRBD2 (5 bases each). The germline gives CDR1 MGHRA, CDR2 YSYEKL. CDR3 size: 14 residues. The V and J ends lost 1 base and 2 bases respectively, with 9 bases between them. The CDR3 nucleotides read TGCGCCAGCAGCCAAGGGGACGGTACCTACGAGCAGTACTTC. Translation gives CASSQGDGTYEQYF.

Many counts were recorded for this clonotype. CDR3 region: CSARAPGRGYTF. The DNA of the CDR3 is TGCAGTGCTAGAGCCCCTGGCCGAGGCTACACCTTC. The chain employs TRBV20-1 and TRBJ1-2; unclear D gene. The CDR3 is 12 residues long. Trimming left V 1 base short and J 8 bases short, with 11 bases between. Germline CDR1 DFQATT, CDR2 SNEGSKA (reference sequence).

This clonotype was counted a few times. The rearrangement links TRBV5-1 to TRBJ1-1, with D uncertain. The germline gives CDR1 SGHRS, CDR2 YFSETQ. The V end lost 3 bases, the J end lost 0 bases, and 12 bases lay between the germline ends. CDR3 length: 15 residues. Written as DNA, the CDR3 is TGCGCCAGCAGCTCTGGCCGTGGGATGAACACTGAAGCTTTCTTT. It is translated as CASSSGRGMNTEAFF. Using reference TRBV5-1 and TRBJ1-1 for the parts outside the CDR3, the full variable domain is KAGVTQTPRYLIKTRGQQVTLSCSPISGHRSVSWYQQTPGQGLQFLFEYFSETQRNKGNFPGRFSGRQFSNSRSEMNVSTLELGDSALYLCASSSGRGMNTEAFFGQGTRLTVV.

This clonotype was found a few times. The gene calls are TRBV5-1 and TRBJ2-2, with 9 positions matching TRBD1. Unmatched junction bases numbered 11, after V lost 5 bases and J lost 6 bases. This CDR3 is built from 16 residues. The germline V gene encodes CDR1 SGHRS and CDR2 YFSETQ. CDR3 coding DNA: TGCGCCAGCAGTTCAGGCGGGACAGGGACTGCCGGGGAGCTGTTTTTT. It encodes CASSSGGTGTAGELFF.

J is TRBJ1-5 and V is TRBV29-1; TRBD1 matches 7 bases. This CDR3 has 15 amino acids. Germline V CDR1 and CDR2: SQVTM, ANQGSEA. V shed 5 bases, J shed 0 bases, and the junction held 7 bases outside the gene matches. The CDR3 DNA follows: TGCAGCGTTTCCACGACAGGGAATAGCAATCAGCCCCAGCATTTT. It is translated as CSVSTTGNSNQPQHF.

The rearrangement joins TRBV12-3 or TRBV12-4 to TRBJ2-2, with D possibly called TRBD1 or TRBD2 (7 bases each). The length of the CDR3 is 13 residues. V shed 10 bases and J shed 3 bases, with 12 bases lying between them. The DNA of the CDR3 is TGTGCCACCAGGGGGGGGCACACCGGGGAGCTGTTTTTT. It translates to CATRGGHTGELFF.

The gene calls are TRBV20-1 and TRBJ2-5; TRBD1 aligns across 9 bases. CDR1 is DFQATT, CDR2 SNEGSKA, per germline (reference sequence). The CDR3 has 13 amino acids. The ends lost 5 bases at V and 2 bases at J; junction bases unmatched: 3. This CDR3 reads CSAQDRGQETQYF. CDR3 nucleotide sequence: TGCAGTGCTCAAGACAGGGGGCAAGAGACCCAGTACTTC.

This clonotype turned up a few times. J is TRBJ1-2 and V is TRBV29-1; D unresolved. Germline values: CDR1 SQVTM, CDR2 ANQGSEA. CDR3 size: 12 residues. V gave up 3 bases and J gave up 4 bases, with 9 bases separating them. The CDR3 spells CSVEPETYGYTF. The CDR3 nucleotides are TGCAGCGTTGAGCCAGAGACCTATGGCTACACCTTC.

The gene calls are TRBV12-3 or TRBV12-4 and TRBJ2-4; 10 nucleotides align to TRBD1. The better agreement between TRBJ2-5 and the DNA end casts doubt on the J call. The CDR3 loop spans 15 amino acids. DNA of the CDR3: TGTGCCAGCAGTCGTCCCGGGACAGGGGAAGAGACCCAGTACTTC. Translating gives CASSRPGTGEETQYF.

This clonotype has more than one count but fewer than ten. The chain joins TRBV29-1 to TRBJ2-5; no clear D gene. CDR3 length: 10 residues. Germline values: CDR1 SQVTM, CDR2 ANQGSEA. The CDR3 DNA reads TGCAGTGCATTGCGGGAGACCCAGTACTTC. This gives the protein CSALRETQYF.

This clonotype was counted a few times. Its ends do not fully match the called genes, so a read error is possible. The chain employs TRBV4-3 and TRBJ2-7; D is perhaps TRBD1 (5 bases). CDR1 is LGHNA and CDR2 is YSLEER in the germline V gene. The CDR3 contains 15 residues. CDR3 DNA sequence: TGCGCCAACAGCCAAGATTGGGGCAGGAGATCGGTTCAGTACTTC. This codes for CANSQDWGRRSVQYF.

There are a few counts of this clonotype. V and J are TRBV20-1 and TRBJ2-7; a weak D match, TRBD1 (5 bases). From germline, CDR1 is DFQATT and CDR2 SNEGSKA (reference sequence). Trimming stripped 5 bases from V and 7 bases from J, with 18 bases between. The CDR3 runs to 13 residues. In DNA form, the CDR3 reads TGCAGTGCTCCAATGACAGAGTACAATGAGCAGTACTTC. Amino acids: CSAPMTEYNEQYF.

The V gene is TRBV20-1, the J gene TRBJ1-4, with TRBD1 as a possible D gene (6 bases). The CDR3 spans 16 residues. Trimming took 6 bases from V and 5 from J, leaving 22 bases between them. The germline CDR1 and CDR2 sequences are DFQATT and SNEGSKA (reference sequence). The CDR3 DNA sequence: TGCAGTGCCTCCCTTTGTTTGGGTCAGGGGAATGAAAAACTGTTTTTT. Amino acid sequence: CSASLCLGQGNEKLFF.

The sample holds a few counts of this clonotype. The chain couples TRBV20-1 to TRBJ2-2; 7 bases fit TRBD1. The junction had 4 bases not matched to a gene; V was cut back by 3 bases and J by 3 bases. Germline CDR1 DFQATT, CDR2 SNEGSKA (reference sequence). The CDR3 is 14 residues long. This chain's CDR3 is CSASEGQYTGELFF. The CDR3 region has the DNA TGCAGTGCTAGTGAGGGACAGTACACCGGGGAGCTGTTTTTT.

The CDR3 is CASSQQGRLFF. The CDR3 nucleotides are TGTGCCAGCAGCCAACAGGGCAGGCTGTTTTTT. The chain links TRBV12-3 or TRBV12-4 to TRBJ2-2; D possibly corresponds to TRBD1 (6 bases). V lost 6 bases and J lost 13, with 12 bases in between. The CDR3 has 11 residues.

The V call is TRBV6-2 or TRBV6-3, the J call TRBJ2-4; the match to TRBD1 covers 7 bases. The CDR3 covers 14 residues. Trimming removed 6 bases from V and 5 bases from J; junction bases left unmatched: 7. Germline values: CDR1 MNHEY, CDR2 SVGEGT. The CDR3 sequence: CASSPDRDENIQYF. CDR3 sequence (DNA): TGTGCCAGCAGCCCCGACAGGGATGAAAACATTCAGTACTTC.